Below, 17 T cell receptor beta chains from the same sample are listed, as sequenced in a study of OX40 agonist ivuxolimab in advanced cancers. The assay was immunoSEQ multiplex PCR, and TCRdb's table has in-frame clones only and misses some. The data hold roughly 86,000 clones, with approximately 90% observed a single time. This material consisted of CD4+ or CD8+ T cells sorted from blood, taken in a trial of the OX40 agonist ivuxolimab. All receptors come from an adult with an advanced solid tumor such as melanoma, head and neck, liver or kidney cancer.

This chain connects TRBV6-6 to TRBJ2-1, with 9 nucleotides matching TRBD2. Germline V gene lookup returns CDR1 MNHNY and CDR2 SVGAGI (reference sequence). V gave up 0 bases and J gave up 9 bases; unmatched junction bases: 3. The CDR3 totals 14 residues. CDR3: CASSYSAGGFEQFF. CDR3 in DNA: TGTGCCAGCAGTTACTCTGCGGGAGGGTTTGAGCAGTTCTTC.

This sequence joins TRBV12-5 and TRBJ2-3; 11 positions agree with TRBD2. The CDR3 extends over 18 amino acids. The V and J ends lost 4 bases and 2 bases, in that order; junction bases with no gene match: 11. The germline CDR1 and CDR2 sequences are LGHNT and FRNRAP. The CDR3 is CASGSLAPGLADTDTQYF. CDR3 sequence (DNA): TGTGCTAGTGGTTCACTTGCTCCGGGACTAGCGGACACAGATACGCAGTATTTT.

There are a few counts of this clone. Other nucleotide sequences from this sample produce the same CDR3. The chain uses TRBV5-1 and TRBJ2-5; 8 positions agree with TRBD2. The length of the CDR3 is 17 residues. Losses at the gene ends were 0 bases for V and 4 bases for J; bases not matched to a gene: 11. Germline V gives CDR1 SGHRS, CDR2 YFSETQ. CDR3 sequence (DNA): TGCGCCAGCAGCTTGGGGGGTCGCGGGAGGTCCGGAGAGACCCAGTACTTC. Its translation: CASSLGGRGRSGETQYF.

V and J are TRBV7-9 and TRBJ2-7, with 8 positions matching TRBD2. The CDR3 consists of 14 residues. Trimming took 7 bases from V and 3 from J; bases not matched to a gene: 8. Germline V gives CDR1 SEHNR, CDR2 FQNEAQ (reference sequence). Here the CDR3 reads CASTPGGVLYEQYF. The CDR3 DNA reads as TGTGCCAGCACCCCGGGGGGGGTGCTCTACGAGCAGTACTTC.

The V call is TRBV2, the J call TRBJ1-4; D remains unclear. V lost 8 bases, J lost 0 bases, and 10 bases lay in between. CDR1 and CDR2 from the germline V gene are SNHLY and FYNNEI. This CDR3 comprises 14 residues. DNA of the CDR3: TGTGCCAGCCGATCTGGTCCAACTAATGAAAAACTGTTTTTT. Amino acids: CASRSGPTNEKLFF.

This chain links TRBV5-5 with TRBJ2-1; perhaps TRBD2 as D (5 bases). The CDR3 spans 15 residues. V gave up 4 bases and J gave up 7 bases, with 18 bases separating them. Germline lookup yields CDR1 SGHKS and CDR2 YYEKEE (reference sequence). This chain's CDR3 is CASSHPGLRINEQFF. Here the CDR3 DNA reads TGTGCCAGCAGCCATCCCGGACTCCGGATAAATGAGCAGTTCTTC.

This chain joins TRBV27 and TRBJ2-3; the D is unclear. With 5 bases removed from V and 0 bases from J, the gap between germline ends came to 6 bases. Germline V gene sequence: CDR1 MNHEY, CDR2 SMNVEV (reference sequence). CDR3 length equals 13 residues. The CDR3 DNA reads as TGTGCCAGCAGTCGACCCAGCACAGATACGCAGTATTTT. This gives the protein CASSRPSTDTQYF.

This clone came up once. The DNA for the CDR3 is TGTGCCAGCAGTTTCACACAGGGGGCTAACTATGGCTACACCTTC. Protein sequence: CASSFTQGANYGYTF. The genes are TRBV28 and TRBJ1-2; 8 positions match TRBD1. This CDR3 has 15 amino acids. The J segment lost 0 bases and the V segment lost 3 bases, leaving 3 bases of the junction unmatched. From germline, CDR1 is MDHEN and CDR2 SYDVKM.

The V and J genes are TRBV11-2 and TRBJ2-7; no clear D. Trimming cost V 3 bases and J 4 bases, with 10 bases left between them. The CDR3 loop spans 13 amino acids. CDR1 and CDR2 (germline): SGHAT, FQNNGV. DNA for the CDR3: TGTGCCAGCAGCTTGACCCCTCGGTACGAGCAGTACTTC. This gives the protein CASSLTPRYEQYF.

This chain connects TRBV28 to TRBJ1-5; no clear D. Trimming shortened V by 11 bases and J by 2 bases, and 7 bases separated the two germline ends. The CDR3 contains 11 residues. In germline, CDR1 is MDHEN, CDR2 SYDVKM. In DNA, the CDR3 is TGTGCCGTACAAGGCAATCAGCCCCAGCATTTT. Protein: CAVQGNQPQHF.

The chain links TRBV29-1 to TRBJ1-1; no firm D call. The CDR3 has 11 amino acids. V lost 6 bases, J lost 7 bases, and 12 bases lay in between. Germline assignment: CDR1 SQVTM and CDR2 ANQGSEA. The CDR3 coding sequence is TGCAGCGTGAATATGGGTCTTGAAGCTTTCTTT. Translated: CSVNMGLEAFF.

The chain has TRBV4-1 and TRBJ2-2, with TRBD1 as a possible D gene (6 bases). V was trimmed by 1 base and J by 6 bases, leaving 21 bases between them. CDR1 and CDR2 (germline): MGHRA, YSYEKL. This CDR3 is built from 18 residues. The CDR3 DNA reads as TGCGCCAGCAGCCAAGTGGGCCAGGGCCCTAGGGGGTCCGGGGAGCTGTTTTTT. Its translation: CASSQVGQGPRGSGELFF.

CDR3 bases: TGTGCCAGCTCGGTCGGACTAGCGGGACACAATGAGCAGTTCTTC. Protein sequence: CASSVGLAGHNEQFF. V gene TRBV18 combines with J gene TRBJ2-1; 12 bases are shared with TRBD2. The J segment lost 5 bases and the V segment lost 6 bases, leaving 5 bases of the junction unmatched. Looked up from germline, CDR1 is KGHSH and CDR2 is LQKENI. The CDR3 has 15 amino acids.

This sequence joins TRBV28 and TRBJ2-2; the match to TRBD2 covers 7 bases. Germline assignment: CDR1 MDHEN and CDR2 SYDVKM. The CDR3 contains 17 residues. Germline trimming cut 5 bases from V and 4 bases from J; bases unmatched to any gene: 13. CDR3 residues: CASSPMVGGSGTGELFF. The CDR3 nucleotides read TGTGCCAGCAGTCCGATGGTAGGCGGGAGCGGCACCGGGGAGCTGTTTTTT.

In nucleotides, the CDR3 is TGTGCCACGGGGACTACCCCCTACGAGCAGTACTTC. Protein product: CATGTTPYEQYF. The chain has TRBV6-5 and TRBJ2-7, with TRBD2 identical over 7 bases. Germline V gives CDR1 MNHEY, CDR2 SVGAGI. The CDR3 totals 12 residues. The trim removed 10 bases at V and 2 bases at J, leaving 5 bases unmatched.

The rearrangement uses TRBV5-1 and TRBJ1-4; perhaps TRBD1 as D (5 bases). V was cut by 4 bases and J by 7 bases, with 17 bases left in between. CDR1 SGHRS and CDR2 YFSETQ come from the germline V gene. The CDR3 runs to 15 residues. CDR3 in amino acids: CASSPQGRVSEKLFF. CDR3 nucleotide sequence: TGCGCCAGCAGCCCGCAGGGTCGGGTTAGTGAAAAACTGTTTTTT.

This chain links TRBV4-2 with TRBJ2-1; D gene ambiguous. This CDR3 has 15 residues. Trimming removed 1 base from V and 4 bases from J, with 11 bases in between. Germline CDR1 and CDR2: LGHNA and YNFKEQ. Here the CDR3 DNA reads TGTGCCAGCAGCCAAGTTACACAGTTATACAATGAGCAGTTCTTC. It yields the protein CASSQVTQLYNEQFF.